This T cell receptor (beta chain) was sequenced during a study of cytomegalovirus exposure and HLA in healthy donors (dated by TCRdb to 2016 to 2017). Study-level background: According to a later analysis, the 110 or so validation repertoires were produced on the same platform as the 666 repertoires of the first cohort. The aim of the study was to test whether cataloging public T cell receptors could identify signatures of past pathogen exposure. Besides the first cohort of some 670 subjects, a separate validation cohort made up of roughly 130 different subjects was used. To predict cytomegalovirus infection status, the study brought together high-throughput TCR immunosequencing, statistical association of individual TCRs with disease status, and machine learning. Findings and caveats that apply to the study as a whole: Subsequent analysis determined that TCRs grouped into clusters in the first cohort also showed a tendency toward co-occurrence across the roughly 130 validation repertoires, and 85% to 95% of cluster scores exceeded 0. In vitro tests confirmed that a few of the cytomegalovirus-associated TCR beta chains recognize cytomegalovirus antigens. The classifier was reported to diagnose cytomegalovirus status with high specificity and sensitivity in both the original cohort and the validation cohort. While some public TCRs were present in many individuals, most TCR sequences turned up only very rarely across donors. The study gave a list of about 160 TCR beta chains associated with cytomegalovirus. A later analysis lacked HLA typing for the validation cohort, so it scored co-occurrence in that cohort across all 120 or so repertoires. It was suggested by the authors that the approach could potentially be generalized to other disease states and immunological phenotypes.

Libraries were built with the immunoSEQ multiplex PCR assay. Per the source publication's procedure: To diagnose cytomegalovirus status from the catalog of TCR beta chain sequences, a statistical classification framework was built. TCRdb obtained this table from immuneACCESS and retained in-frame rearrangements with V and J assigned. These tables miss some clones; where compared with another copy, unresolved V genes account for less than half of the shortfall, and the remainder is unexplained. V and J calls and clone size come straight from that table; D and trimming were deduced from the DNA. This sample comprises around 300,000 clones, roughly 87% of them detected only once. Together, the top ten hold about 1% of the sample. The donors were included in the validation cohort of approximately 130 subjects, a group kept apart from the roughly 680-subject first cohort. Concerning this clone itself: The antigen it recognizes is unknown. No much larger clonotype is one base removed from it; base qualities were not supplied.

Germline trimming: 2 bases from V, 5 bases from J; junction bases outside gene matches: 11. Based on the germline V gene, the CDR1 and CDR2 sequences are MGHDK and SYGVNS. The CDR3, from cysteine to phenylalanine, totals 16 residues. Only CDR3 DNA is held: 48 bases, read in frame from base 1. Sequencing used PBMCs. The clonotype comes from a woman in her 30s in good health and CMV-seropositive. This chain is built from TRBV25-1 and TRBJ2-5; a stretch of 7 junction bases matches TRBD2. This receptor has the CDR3 CASSEGRASGTETQYF. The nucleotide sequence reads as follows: TGTGCCAGCAGTGAAGGCCGGGCCAGCGGGACGGAGACCCAGTACTTC.